This TCR beta chain was profiled in a study of OX40 agonist ivuxolimab in advanced cancers. Study summary: Intravenous ivuxolimab at 0.01 to 10 mg/kg was given to patients every 2 weeks. Findings and limits, study-wide: Some patients without response likewise showed low normalized clonal expansion.

With respect to this clone: Antigen unknown.

Excluded were patients having autoimmune disease history or systemic immunosuppression. Generated by immunoSEQ multiplex PCR, the TCRdb table keeps only in-frame clones and is missing some. The sample holds some 86,000 clones; about 95% are singletons and the top ten take roughly 9.8%. This CDR3 is 16 amino acids long. The V gene's germline CDR1 is SEHNR and CDR2 FQNEAQ (reference sequence). Germline trimming cut 5 bases from V and 4 bases from J; bases unmatched to any gene: 10. The TCR comes from an adult with an advanced solid tumor such as melanoma, head and neck, liver or kidney cancer. The chain uses TRBV7-9 and TRBJ2-1, with TRBD2 matching over 8 bases. The sequencing used CD4+ or CD8+ T cells sorted from blood, collected in a trial of the OX40 agonist ivuxolimab. As DNA, the CDR3 is TGTGCCAGCAGCCCCGCGGGGGGCCTAGGATACAATGAGCAGTTCTTC. This gives the protein CASSPAGGLGYNEQFF. Full variable domain (outside the CDR3, taken from reference TRBV7-9 and TRBJ2-1): DTGVSQNPRHKITKRGQNVTFRCDPISEHNRLYWYRQTLGQGPEFLTYFQNEAQLEKSRLLSDRFSAERPKGSFSTLEIQRTEQGDSAMYLCASSPAGGLGYNEQFFGPGTRLTVL.